Presented here are 26 T cell receptor beta chains from one specimen sequenced in a study of blood T cell repertoires in COVID-19. Data came from immunoSEQ multiplex PCR; TCRdb stores just in-frame clones and leaves some out. The table shows 300,000 to 350,000 clones, with more than 75% occurring only once. Sequencing was carried out using PBMCs or T cells enriched from blood (not recorded which). The receptor set was obtained from a woman younger than 45 who had recovered from COVID-19.

V gene TRBV5-1 combines with J gene TRBJ1-2; no firm D call. The germline CDR1 and CDR2 sequences are SGHRS and YFSETQ. V was cut by 0 bases and J by 0 bases, with 6 bases left in between. The CDR3 length is 14 residues. The CDR3 sequence: CASSLDLANYGYTF. CDR3 in DNA: TGCGCCAGCAGCTTGGACTTAGCTAACTATGGCTACACCTTC.

This chain uses TRBV3-1 (or the pseudogene TRBV3-2) with TRBJ2-1; 7 bases are shared with TRBD1. V was pared by 3 bases and J by 4 bases, with 12 bases of the junction left unmatched. CDR1 and CDR2 (germline): LGHDT, YNNKEL (reference sequence). This CDR3 contains 17 residues. CDR3 protein: CASSQDDPGTEYNEQFF. In DNA form, the CDR3 reads TGTGCCAGCAGCCAGGATGATCCCGGGACAGAATACAATGAGCAGTTCTTC.

This clone turned up a few times. The chain recombines TRBV27 with TRBJ2-3; D gene uncertain. Germline V CDR1 and CDR2: MNHEY, SMNVEV (reference sequence). V lost 2 bases, J lost 0 bases, and 9 bases lay in between. The length of the CDR3 is 15 residues. The CDR3 bases are TGTGCCAGCAGTTTAAAATGGGCTAGCACAGATACGCAGTATTTT. Amino acids: CASSLKWASTDTQYF.

This chain uses TRBV27 with TRBJ1-6; D is unclear. Germline V gene data show CDR1 as MNHEY and CDR2 as SMNVEV (reference sequence). The CDR3 contains 13 residues. The ends were cut back, 4 bases at V and 7 bases at J, with 8 bases in the middle. In DNA, the CDR3 is TGTGCCAGCAGTTCCCAGTGGAATTCACCCCTCCACTTT. Protein sequence: CASSSQWNSPLHF.

The chain carries TRBV30 and TRBJ1-2; 8 bases fit TRBD1. Germline CDR1 reads GTSNPN; CDR2 reads SVGIG (reference sequence). CDR3 size: 16 residues. With 3 bases clipped from V and 6 bases from J, the junction kept 15 bases outside the gene matches. The CDR3: CAWRTPGGRRPHGYTF. The CDR3, as DNA: TGTGCCTGGAGAACCCCAGGGGGCCGTCGGCCGCATGGCTACACCTTC.

The chain has TRBV6-5 and TRBJ1-1; 8 positions match TRBD1. The CDR3 has 15 amino acids. The junction had 8 bases not matched to a gene; V was cut back by 8 bases and J by 0 bases. CDR1 is MNHEY and CDR2 is SVGAGI in the germline V gene. CDR3 sequence (DNA): TGTGCCAGCGTTGAAACACAGGGGGTGAACACTGAAGCTTTCTTT. Protein: CASVETQGVNTEAFF.

This chain connects TRBV28 to TRBJ2-3, with 13 bases matching TRBD2. The CDR3 loop spans 15 amino acids. Germline V lookup: CDR1 MDHEN, CDR2 SYDVKM. Trimming cost V 7 bases and J 9 bases; bases outside gene matches: 10. CDR3 protein: CASNNRLAGGKTQYF. Written as DNA, the CDR3 is TGTGCCAGCAACAATAGACTAGCGGGGGGCAAAACGCAGTATTTT.

This sequence joins TRBV5-6 and TRBJ1-4; the match to TRBD1 covers 7 bases. CDR3 length: 16 amino acids. Germline CDR1 is SGHDT and CDR2 is YYEEEE. Trimming took 3 bases from V and 1 from J; bases not matched to a gene: 6. CDR3 in DNA: TGTGCCAGCAGCTCGTACAGGGGCATAACTAATGAAAAACTGTTTTTT. Protein sequence: CASSSYRGITNEKLFF.

With regard to this clone: In this CDR3 the conserved last residue, phenylalanine or tryptophan, is missing, so a read error is likely. Because the CDR3's place on the DNA is in doubt, the DNA is left out and the CDR3 is given as listed by TCRdb. The chain joins TRBV19 to TRBJ1-2. CDR1 LNHDA and CDR2 SQIVND come from the germline V gene (reference sequence). The CDR3 is 11 amino acids long, termini counted. CDR3 sequence reads: CASSPSGEQWV.

Note on this clone: The sample carries other DNA sequences with the same CDR3. As DNA, the CDR3 is TGTGCCAGCAGCCAAGCCGGTTACGAGCAGTACTTC. It is translated as CASSQAGYEQYF. This chain uses TRBV3-1 (or the pseudogene TRBV3-2) with TRBJ2-7; unclear D gene. V was shortened by 1 base and J by 4 bases, with 5 bases between the two germline ends. The CDR3 spans 12 residues. Germline-derived CDR1 and CDR2 are LGHDT and YNNKEL (reference sequence).

This chain uses TRBV10-1 with TRBJ2-2; 12 bases are a match to TRBD1. The length of the CDR3 is 20 residues. CDR1 is WNHNN, CDR2 SYGVQD, per germline (reference sequence). The V segment lost 0 bases and the J segment 0 bases; nucleotides outside the gene matches: 8. The CDR3 DNA is TGCGCCAGCAGTGAGTCGAGGTCCCGGGACAGGGGGCCGAACACCGGGGAGCTGTTTTTT. Residues: CASSESRSRDRGPNTGELFF.

This clone was observed once. The chain uses TRBV28 and TRBJ2-3, with 8 bases matching TRBD1. J gave up 7 bases and V 6 bases, and 12 bases lay outside the gene matches. The CDR3 is 15 residues long. Germline CDR1 MDHEN, CDR2 SYDVKM. Written as DNA, the CDR3 is TGTGCCAGCAGACACCGGGACAGGAGAGGAAATACGCAGTATTTT. Translated, it gives CASRHRDRRGNTQYF.

This clone has only one observation. The V call is TRBV7-2, the J call TRBJ2-1; 12 nucleotides agree with TRBD2. The CDR3 extends over 18 amino acids. After removal of 4 bases from V and 2 bases from J, the junction contained 9 bases not matched to a gene. Germline V gene data show CDR1 as SGHTA and CDR2 as FQGNSA. The CDR3 DNA sequence: TGTGCCAGCAGCTCGGGACTAGCGGGCGAATTCACCTACAATGAGCAGTTCTTC. Translating gives CASSSGLAGEFTYNEQFF. The full variable domain, its missing parts supplied by reference TRBV7-2 and TRBJ2-1, is GAGVSQSPSNKVTEKGKDVELRCDPISGHTALYWYRQSLGQGLEFLIYFQGNSAPDKSGLPSDRFSAERTGGSVSTLTIQRTQQEDSAVYLCASSSGLAGEFTYNEQFFGPGTRLTVL.

The J gene is TRBJ2-1, the V gene TRBV4-1; D gene unclear. The V end lost 1 base, the J end lost 7 bases, and 14 bases lay between the germline ends. The CDR3 is 15 amino acids. Germline-derived CDR1 and CDR2 are MGHRA and YSYEKL. CDR3 region: CASSQVGTARNEQFF. As DNA, the CDR3 is TGCGCCAGCAGCCAAGTTGGAACAGCACGAAATGAGCAGTTCTTC.

The rearrangement uses TRBV6-5 and TRBJ1-2, with 7 bases identical to TRBD1. The CDR3 contains 15 residues. From germline, CDR1 is MNHEY and CDR2 SVGAGI. J lost 4 bases, V lost 2 bases, and 7 bases had no gene match. The CDR3 is CASSYARGRVYGYTF. CDR3 sequence (DNA): TGTGCCAGCAGTTACGCAAGGGGGCGCGTCTATGGCTACACCTTC.

This clone was picked up one time. The rearrangement links TRBV28 to TRBJ2-1; weak D call: TRBD2 (6 bases). The CDR3 loop spans 15 amino acids. Trimming shortened V by 10 bases and J by 0 bases, and 16 bases separated the two germline ends. Germline assignment: CDR1 MDHEN and CDR2 SYDVKM. CDR3 nucleotide sequence: TGTGCCATATCCCCTCGGGGGACCTCCTACAATGAGCAGTTCTTC. It specifies CAISPRGTSYNEQFF.

V is TRBV3-1 (or the pseudogene TRBV3-2) and J is TRBJ2-7; no definite D call. The CDR3 has 15 amino acids. V lost 0 bases and J 2 bases, leaving 11 bases between the germline ends. In germline, CDR1 is LGHDT, CDR2 YNNKEL (reference sequence). The CDR3 region is CASSQDLNLAYEQYF. CDR3 bases: TGTGCCAGCAGCCAAGATCTAAATCTTGCCTACGAGCAGTACTTC.

The CDR3: CASSTPRDSPLHF. In DNA form, the CDR3 reads TGTGCCAGCAGTACCCCCCGCGATTCACCCCTCCACTTT. The chain employs TRBV28 and TRBJ1-6; D call uncertain. V was trimmed by 5 bases and J by 8 bases, leaving 10 bases between them. The CDR3 is 13 amino acids. The germline V gene has CDR1 MDHEN and CDR2 SYDVKM.

The chain links TRBV10-3 to TRBJ1-6, with TRBD1 matching over 9 bases. From germline, CDR1 is ENHRY and CDR2 SYGVKD. V shed 3 bases and J 9 bases; nucleotides not matched to a gene: 3. The CDR3 contains 14 residues. In DNA, the CDR3 is TGTGCCATCAGTGACCGGGACAGGGTTTCACCCCTCCACTTT. It encodes CAISDRDRVSPLHF.

The rearrangement links TRBV2 to TRBJ1-2, with D maybe TRBD1 (5 bases). Trimming shortened V by 8 bases and J by 8 bases, and 12 bases separated the two germline ends. The CDR3 totals 11 residues. Germline V CDR1 and CDR2: SNHLY, FYNNEI. DNA for the CDR3: TGTGCCAGCCACCCAGGGATAGGCTACACCTTC. It is translated as CASHPGIGYTF.

The chain employs TRBV9 and TRBJ2-5; 9 bases fit TRBD2. V shed 0 bases, J shed 0 bases, and the junction held 18 bases outside the gene matches. The CDR3 is made up of 21 amino acids. The V gene's germline CDR1 is SGDLS and CDR2 YYNGEE. The CDR3, as DNA: TGTGCCAGCAGCGTAGGGGCTAGCGGGGCGAGGGTCCCAAGTCACCAAGAGACCCAGTACTTC. Residues: CASSVGASGARVPSHQETQYF.

The genes are TRBV3-1 (or the pseudogene TRBV3-2) and TRBJ1-5; 7 positions agree with TRBD1. Germline V lookup: CDR1 LGHDT, CDR2 YNNKEL (reference sequence). This CDR3 is 14 amino acids long. Trimming at V came to 4 bases and at J to 5 bases, leaving 5 bases not matched to a gene. CDR3 bases: TGTGCCAGCAGCCTCAGACAGGGAGATCAGCCCCAGCATTTT. Its protein product is CASSLRQGDQPQHF.

The V and J genes are TRBV19 and TRBJ1-1; 10 bases agree with TRBD1. The CDR3 has 15 residues. Germline V CDR1 and CDR2: LNHDA, SQIVND (reference sequence). Trimming took 7 bases from V and 5 from J; bases not matched to a gene: 10. The CDR3 nucleotides are TGTGCCAGTACCTACACGGGACAGGGGAGGACTGAAGCTTTCTTT. The encoded protein is CASTYTGQGRTEAFF.

The chain links TRBV5-4 to TRBJ2-3; perhaps TRBD2 as D (6 bases). The CDR3 loop spans 15 amino acids. Germline CDR1 and CDR2: SGHNT and YYREEE (reference sequence). Trimming removed 6 bases from V and 8 bases from J, with 22 bases in between. The CDR3 here is CASTSQSGAEGTQYF. The CDR3, as DNA: TGTGCCAGCACATCGCAATCGGGAGCAGAGGGTACGCAGTATTTT.

The chain links TRBV3-1 (or the pseudogene TRBV3-2) to TRBJ2-2; 7 nucleotides agree with TRBD1. From germline, CDR1 is LGHDT and CDR2 YNNKEL (reference sequence). The CDR3 is 15 amino acids. The junction had 10 bases not matched to a gene; V was cut back by 5 bases and J by 7 bases. The CDR3 is CASSKSDRDNGELFF. The CDR3 DNA follows: TGTGCCAGCAGCAAGAGTGACAGGGATAACGGGGAGCTGTTTTTT.

The genes are TRBV15 and TRBJ2-1; TRBD2 is a possible D gene (6 bases). The CDR3 spans 13 residues. V was trimmed by 4 bases and J by 13 bases, leaving 17 bases between them. CDR1 is LNHNV and CDR2 is YYDKDF in the germline V gene (reference sequence). The CDR3 DNA is TGTGCCACCAGCACCTCTCCTCGGGACTCCCAGTTCTTC. Amino acids: CATSTSPRDSQFF.